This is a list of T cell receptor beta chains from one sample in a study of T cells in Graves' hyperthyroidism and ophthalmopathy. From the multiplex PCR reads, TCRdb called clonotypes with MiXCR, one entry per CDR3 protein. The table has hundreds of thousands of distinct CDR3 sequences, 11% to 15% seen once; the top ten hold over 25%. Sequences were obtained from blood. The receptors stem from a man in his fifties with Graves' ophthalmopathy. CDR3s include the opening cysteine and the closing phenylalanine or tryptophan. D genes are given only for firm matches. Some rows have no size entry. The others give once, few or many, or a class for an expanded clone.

cdr3_nt: TGTGCCAGTAGTGTAGGTTTTCAGCCCCAGCATTTT
cdr3_aa: CASSVGFQPQHF
cdr3_length: 12
clone_size: few
d_call: NA
j_call: TRBJ1-5
v_call: TRBV19

cdr3_nt: TGTGCCACCAGAACCACGACCGGGGAGCTGTTTTTT
cdr3_aa: CATRTTTGELFF
cdr3_length: 12
clone_size: NA
d_call: NA
j_call: TRBJ2-2
v_call: TRBV24-1

cdr3_nt: TGCAGTGCCATCGACAGGACGGGGGTTGAAAAACTGTTTTTT
cdr3_aa: CSAIDRTGVEKLFF
cdr3_length: 14
clone_size: many
d_call: NA
j_call: TRBJ1-4
v_call: TRBV20-1

cdr3_nt: TGTGCCAGCACCCCGGGACTAGCGGGATACGAGCAGTACTTC
cdr3_aa: CASTPGLAGYEQYF
cdr3_length: 14
clone_size: few
d_call: TRBD2
j_call: TRBJ2-7
v_call: TRBV9

cdr3_nt: TGTGCCAGCAGCGTAGCAACGGGAGAGTACAATGAGCAGTTCTTC
cdr3_aa: CASSVATGEYNEQFF
cdr3_length: 15
clone_size: NA
d_call: NA
j_call: TRBJ2-1
v_call: TRBV9

cdr3_nt: TGCGCCAGCAGCCAAGAGGGAACCTTCTACACAGGGTTAGGCTATGGCTACACCTTC
cdr3_aa: CASSQEGTFYTGLGYGYTF
cdr3_length: 19
clone_size: many
d_call: NA
j_call: TRBJ1-2
v_call: TRBV4-1

cdr3_nt: TGTGCCAGCAGCTTTGAGGGACTTTCCTACGAGCAGTACTTC
cdr3_aa: CASSFEGLSYEQYF
cdr3_length: 14
clone_size: once
d_call: NA
j_call: TRBJ2-7
v_call: TRBV7-9

cdr3_nt: TGCAGCGTAGGGGACCGTCCTTTCACAGATACGCAGTATTTT
cdr3_aa: CSVGDRPFTDTQYF
cdr3_length: 14
clone_size: NA
d_call: NA
j_call: TRBJ2-3
v_call: TRBV29-1

cdr3_nt: TGCAGTGCTATGGAGTTGGCCTATGGCTACACCTTC
cdr3_aa: CSAMELAYGYTF
cdr3_length: 12
clone_size: many
d_call: NA
j_call: TRBJ1-2
v_call: TRBV20-1

cdr3_nt: TGTGCCAGCAGACCTAGCGGAGTGGGCTACGAGCAGTACTTC
cdr3_aa: CASRPSGVGYEQYF
cdr3_length: 14
clone_size: NA
d_call: TRBD2
j_call: TRBJ2-7
v_call: TRBV6-1

cdr3_nt: TGTGCCAGCAGTCTAGGGGCTCAGCCCCAGCATTTT
cdr3_aa: CASSLGAQPQHF
cdr3_length: 12
clone_size: many
d_call: NA
j_call: TRBJ1-5
v_call: TRBV2

cdr3_nt: TGTGCCACCAGAGGGGGGGCCCAGTCCTACGAGCAGTACTTC
cdr3_aa: CATRGGAQSYEQYF
cdr3_length: 14
clone_size: NA
d_call: NA
j_call: TRBJ2-7
v_call: TRBV19

cdr3_nt: TGTGCCAGTAAAGACAGAAGCACAGATACGCAGTATTTT
cdr3_aa: CASKDRSTDTQYF
cdr3_length: 13
clone_size: few
d_call: NA
j_call: TRBJ2-3
v_call: TRBV19

cdr3_nt: TGTGCCACCAGTGATGGGGACAGGGGAAGGAGTCAGCCCCAGCATTTT
cdr3_aa: CATSDGDRGRSQPQHF
cdr3_length: 16
clone_size: many
d_call: TRBD1
j_call: TRBJ1-5
v_call: TRBV24-1

cdr3_nt: TGTGCCAGCAGCTCACGACAGGGGTCCTACGAGCAGTACTTC
cdr3_aa: CASSSRQGSYEQYF
cdr3_length: 14
clone_size: NA
d_call: TRBD1
j_call: TRBJ2-7
v_call: TRBV7-9

cdr3_nt: TGTGCCAGCAGTGGGAGTGGACGTCCGACGGAGCAGTTCTTC
cdr3_aa: CASSGSGRPTEQFF
cdr3_length: 14
clone_size: many
d_call: NA
j_call: TRBJ2-1
v_call: TRBV9

cdr3_nt: TGTGCCTGGGGGGGTTCGACTGAAGCTTTCTTT
cdr3_aa: CAWGGSTEAFF
cdr3_length: 11
clone_size: few
d_call: NA
j_call: TRBJ1-1
v_call: TRBV30

cdr3_nt: TGTGCCAGCAGGCGACTAGCGGGAGATATAGATACGCAGTATTTT
cdr3_aa: CASRRLAGDIDTQYF
cdr3_length: 15
clone_size: many
d_call: TRBD2
j_call: TRBJ2-3
v_call: TRBV12-3/TRBV12-4

cdr3_nt: TGTGCCAGCAGCTCCACTAGCGGTCACAATGAGCAGTTCTTC
cdr3_aa: CASSSTSGHNEQFF
cdr3_length: 14
clone_size: many
d_call: TRBD2
j_call: TRBJ2-1
v_call: TRBV28

cdr3_nt: TGTGCCAGCAGCTTAATCAAGCCCACCTCCTACAATGAGCAGTTCTTC
cdr3_aa: CASSLIKPTSYNEQFF
cdr3_length: 16
clone_size: many
d_call: NA
j_call: TRBJ2-1
v_call: TRBV7-9

cdr3_nt: TGTGCCAGCAGCCTACTTGGGAACACTGAAGCTTTCTTT
cdr3_aa: CASSLLGNTEAFF
cdr3_length: 13
clone_size: many
d_call: NA
j_call: TRBJ1-1
v_call: TRBV7-3

cdr3_nt: TGTGCCAGCAGGGGAGACAGGGGAGGCTCCTACGAGCAGTACTTC
cdr3_aa: CASRGDRGGSYEQYF
cdr3_length: 15
clone_size: many
d_call: TRBD1
j_call: TRBJ2-7
v_call: TRBV6-1

cdr3_nt: TGTGCCAGCACCGGACAGGAGGCTTTGGTTGTGGGTGAGCAGTTCTTC
cdr3_aa: CASTGQEALVVGEQFF
cdr3_length: 16
clone_size: NA
d_call: TRBD1
j_call: TRBJ2-1
v_call: TRBV28

cdr3_nt: TGTGCCAGCAGCTTACAAGGGACAGGGATCAATGAGCAGTTCTTC
cdr3_aa: CASSLQGTGINEQFF
cdr3_length: 15
clone_size: many
d_call: TRBD1
j_call: TRBJ2-1
v_call: TRBV7-3

cdr3_nt: TGTGCCAGTAGTGCCACAGGTGGCGAGCAGTACTTC
cdr3_aa: CASSATGGEQYF
cdr3_length: 12
clone_size: NA
d_call: NA
j_call: TRBJ2-7
v_call: TRBV19

cdr3_nt: TGTGCCAGCAGCCCTTCGACCGGGACAAGCTACGAGCAGTACTTC
cdr3_aa: CASSPSTGTSYEQYF
cdr3_length: 15
clone_size: many
d_call: NA
j_call: TRBJ2-7
v_call: TRBV9

cdr3_nt: TGTGCCAGCAGCTTATCGGCGGGAGGCTACAATGAGCAGTTCTTC
cdr3_aa: CASSLSAGGYNEQFF
cdr3_length: 15
clone_size: many
d_call: TRBD2
j_call: TRBJ2-1
v_call: TRBV5-5

cdr3_nt: TGTGCCTGGAGGGACAGGGATAACTATGGCTACACCTTC
cdr3_aa: CAWRDRDNYGYTF
cdr3_length: 13
clone_size: many
d_call: TRBD1
j_call: TRBJ1-2
v_call: TRBV30

cdr3_nt: TGTGCCAGCAGCCACCGTCGGAGCGGCGAGCCAGATACGCAGTATTTT
cdr3_aa: CASSHRRSGEPDTQYF
cdr3_length: 16
clone_size: NA
d_call: NA
j_call: TRBJ2-3
v_call: TRBV14

cdr3_nt: TGCGCCAGCAGCCCTAAAGGACAGGGGAACACTGAAGCTTTCTTT
cdr3_aa: CASSPKGQGNTEAFF
cdr3_length: 15
clone_size: many
d_call: TRBD1
j_call: TRBJ1-1
v_call: TRBV4-1

cdr3_nt: TGTGCCAGCAGCTTGGGAATTGAAAGCTATGGCTACACCTTC
cdr3_aa: CASSLGIESYGYTF
cdr3_length: 14
clone_size: few
d_call: NA
j_call: TRBJ1-2
v_call: TRBV5-8

cdr3_nt: TGCAGTGCTAGTGGGTGGTCCGGCACAGATACGCAGTATTTT
cdr3_aa: CSASGWSGTDTQYF
cdr3_length: 14
clone_size: many
d_call: NA
j_call: TRBJ2-3
v_call: TRBV20-1

cdr3_nt: TGTGCCAGCAGCAAGACAGGGGCGAATGAAAAACTGTTTTTT
cdr3_aa: CASSKTGANEKLFF
cdr3_length: 14
clone_size: NA
d_call: TRBD1
j_call: TRBJ1-4
v_call: TRBV7-9

cdr3_nt: TGCAGCGTTGAAGCGCAGGAGGGCACTGAAGCTTTCTTT
cdr3_aa: CSVEAQEGTEAFF
cdr3_length: 13
clone_size: many
d_call: NA
j_call: TRBJ1-1
v_call: TRBV29-1

cdr3_nt: TGTGCCAGCAGTCGAACTGCCACAGATACGCAGTATTTT
cdr3_aa: CASSRTATDTQYF
cdr3_length: 13
clone_size: many
d_call: NA
j_call: TRBJ2-3
v_call: TRBV2

cdr3_nt: TGTGCCACCAGCCCAACCCGCGCCGGGGGAGGTGGTGAGACCCAGTACTTC
cdr3_aa: CATSPTRAGGGGETQYF
cdr3_length: 17
clone_size: few
d_call: NA
j_call: TRBJ2-5
v_call: TRBV24-1

cdr3_nt: TGCGCCAGCAGCCCCGGGGCAGGTGACACTGAAGCTTTCTTT
cdr3_aa: CASSPGAGDTEAFF
cdr3_length: 14
clone_size: few
d_call: NA
j_call: TRBJ1-1
v_call: TRBV5-1

cdr3_nt: TGTGCCATCAGGGACGGACACAGGTACAATGAGCAGTTCTTC
cdr3_aa: CAIRDGHRYNEQFF
cdr3_length: 14
clone_size: NA
d_call: NA
j_call: TRBJ2-1
v_call: TRBV10-3

cdr3_nt: TGTGCCAGCAGCCCCAGGGGGTTCGGAGATACGCAGTATTTT
cdr3_aa: CASSPRGFGDTQYF
cdr3_length: 14
clone_size: few
d_call: TRBD1
j_call: TRBJ2-3
v_call: TRBV7-8

cdr3_nt: TGCAGTGCTAGGGGCCCGTCCTGGGAGCAGTACTTC
cdr3_aa: CSARGPSWEQYF
cdr3_length: 12
clone_size: many
d_call: NA
j_call: TRBJ2-7
v_call: TRBV20-1

cdr3_nt: TGCAGTGCTAGAGATCTCGCTAGCGGAGACTACAATGAGCAGTTCTTC
cdr3_aa: CSARDLASGDYNEQFF
cdr3_length: 16
clone_size: many
d_call: TRBD2
j_call: TRBJ2-1
v_call: TRBV20-1

cdr3_nt: TGTGCCAGCAGTTTAGGCGGGGGTCCTTATGGCTACACCTTC
cdr3_aa: CASSLGGGPYGYTF
cdr3_length: 14
clone_size: few
d_call: NA
j_call: TRBJ1-2
v_call: TRBV12-3/TRBV12-4